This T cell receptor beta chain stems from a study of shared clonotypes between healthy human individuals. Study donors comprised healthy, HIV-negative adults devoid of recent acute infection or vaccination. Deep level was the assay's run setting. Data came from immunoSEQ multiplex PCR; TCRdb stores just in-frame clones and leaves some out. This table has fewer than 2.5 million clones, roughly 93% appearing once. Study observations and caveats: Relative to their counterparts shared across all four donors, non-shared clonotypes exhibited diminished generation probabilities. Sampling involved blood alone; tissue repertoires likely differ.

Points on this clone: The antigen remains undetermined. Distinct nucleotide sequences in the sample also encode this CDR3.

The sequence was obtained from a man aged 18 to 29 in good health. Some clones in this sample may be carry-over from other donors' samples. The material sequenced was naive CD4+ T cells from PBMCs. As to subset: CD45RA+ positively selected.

The CDR3 here is CASSLAAGGPNEQFF. The CDR3 coding sequence is TGCGCCAGCAGCTTGGCGGCGGGAGGGCCCAATGAGCAGTTCTTC. The rearrangement uses TRBV5-1 and TRBJ2-1; 9 bases are shared with TRBD2. In germline, CDR1 is SGHRS, CDR2 YFSETQ. V shed 0 bases and J 6 bases; nucleotides not matched to a gene: 4. This CDR3 has 15 amino acids.